This paragraph covers one T cell receptor beta chain sequence. Here immunoSEQ multiplex PCR was the method, and the copy in TCRdb shows in-frame clones only, minus some. The table includes more than 2,000,000 clones, 90% to 95% detected once. The data are from a study of shared clonotypes between healthy human individuals. The CDR3 runs 15 residues. Looked up from germline, CDR1 is MNHEY and CDR2 is SVGAGI. J gave up 5 bases and V 4 bases, and 7 bases lay outside the gene matches. V usage is TRBV6-5 and J usage is TRBJ2-1; 8 bases are shared with TRBD1. This sequence was found in a man younger than 35 in good health. The specimen was naive CD4+ T cells sorted from blood. Subset described: CD45RA+ positively selected. The CDR3 here is CASSSPGQANNEQFF. The CDR3 nucleotides read TGTGCCAGCAGTTCCCCGGGACAGGCCAACAATGAGCAGTTCTTC.